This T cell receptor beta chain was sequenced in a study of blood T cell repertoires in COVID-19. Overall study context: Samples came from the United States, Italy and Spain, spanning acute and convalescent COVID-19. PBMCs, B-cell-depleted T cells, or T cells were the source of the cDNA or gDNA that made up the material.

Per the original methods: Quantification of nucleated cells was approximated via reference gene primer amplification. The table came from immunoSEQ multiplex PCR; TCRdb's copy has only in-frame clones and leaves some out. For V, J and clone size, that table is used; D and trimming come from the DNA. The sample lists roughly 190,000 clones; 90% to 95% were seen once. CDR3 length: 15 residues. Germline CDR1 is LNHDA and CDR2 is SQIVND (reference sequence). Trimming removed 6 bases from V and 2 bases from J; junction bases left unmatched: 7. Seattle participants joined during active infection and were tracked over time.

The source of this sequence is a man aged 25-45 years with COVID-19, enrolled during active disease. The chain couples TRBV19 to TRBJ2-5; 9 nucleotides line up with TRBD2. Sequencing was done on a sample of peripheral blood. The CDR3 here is CASRVAGETQETQYF. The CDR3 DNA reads TGTGCCAGTAGAGTAGCGGGGGAGACTCAAGAGACCCAGTACTTC.